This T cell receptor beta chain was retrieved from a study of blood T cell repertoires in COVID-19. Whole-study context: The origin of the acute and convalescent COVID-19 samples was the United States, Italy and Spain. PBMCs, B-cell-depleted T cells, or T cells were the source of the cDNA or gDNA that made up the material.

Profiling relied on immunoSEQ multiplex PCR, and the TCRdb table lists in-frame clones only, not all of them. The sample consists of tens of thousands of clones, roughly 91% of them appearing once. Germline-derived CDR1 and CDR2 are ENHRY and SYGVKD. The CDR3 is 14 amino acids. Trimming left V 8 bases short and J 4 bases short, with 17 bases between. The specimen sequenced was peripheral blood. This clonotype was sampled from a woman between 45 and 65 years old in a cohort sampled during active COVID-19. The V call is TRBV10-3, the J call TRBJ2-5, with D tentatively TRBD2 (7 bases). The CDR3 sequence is CAIGGTGGPETQYF. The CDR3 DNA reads TGTGCCATCGGGGGGACCGGGGGGCCAGAGACCCAGTACTTC.